The T cell receptor beta chain under discussion was sequenced for a study of preoperative IRX-2 immunotherapy in early breast cancer. Germline trimming cut 9 bases from V and 4 bases from J; bases unmatched to any gene: 7. The CDR3 is 14 amino acids. Germline-derived CDR1 and CDR2 are LNHDA and SQIVND (reference sequence). This clone was found once. Indicated treatment: preoperative locoregional IRX-2 cytokine immunotherapy. Sequencing was performed with immunoSEQ multiplex PCR; in TCRdb, only in-frame clones are kept and a portion is missing. The sample consists of almost 35,000 clones, nearly 95% of them appearing once.

This chain joins TRBV19 and TRBJ2-5; 11 nucleotides line up with TRBD2. Sampling was conducted from a patient treated with IRX-2 immunotherapy. This sequence originates from a human donor with breast cancer. CDR3 amino acids: CASTSGRRRETQYF. As DNA, the CDR3 is TGTGCCAGCACTAGCGGGAGACGTCGAGAGACCCAGTACTTC.